This T cell receptor (beta chain) was sequenced for a study of shared clonotypes between healthy human individuals. Looked up from germline, CDR1 is SGDLS and CDR2 is YYNGEE. V lost 3 bases to trimming and J lost 4 bases; unmatched junction nucleotides: 8. The CDR3 has 15 amino acids. As defined, naive CD8 cells were CD45RO-negative and positively selected for CCR7, with terminally differentiated effector memory CD45RA+ cells excluded. With regard to this clone: Other DNA sequences in the same sample also yield this CDR3.

Sequencing used immunoSEQ multiplex PCR; TCRdb keeps in-frame clones, though not all of them. The table has about 2,200,000 clones, 93% seen once. The receptor comes from a man aged 18-30 years in good health. Some clones in this sample may be carry-over from other donors' samples. V is TRBV9 and J is TRBJ2-7; 9 nucleotides agree with TRBD1. Sequenced: naive CD8+ T cells from PBMCs. CDR3 DNA sequence: TGTGCCAGCAGCGCAGGGGGACAGGGCGGATACGAGCAGTACTTC. This translates into CASSAGGQGGYEQYF.